These T cell receptor beta chains were read from a single sample in a study of blood T cell repertoires in COVID-19. The assay was immunoSEQ multiplex PCR, and TCRdb's table has in-frame clones only and misses some. The repertoire consists of about 42,000 clones, with around four fifths occurring once and the leading ten covering 4.5% to 6%. Sequences were obtained from peripheral blood. These receptor sequences come from a man in his fifties with active COVID-19. CDR3s include the opening cysteine and the closing phenylalanine or tryptophan. The D gene is left open where the match is weak. For some rows the clone size is stated as once, few or many, or as a class when expanded; others skip it.

>TRBD1|TRBJ2-7|TRBV19|medium-sized
TGTGCCAGTAGTACCGGGACAGGGACCTACGAGCAGTACTTC
CASSTGTGTYEQYF
>TRBD1|TRBJ2-7|TRBV24-1|.
TGTGCCACCAGTGGTGGACAGGGGGCGCGTTACGAGCAGTACTTC
CATSGGQGARYEQYF
>TRBD2|TRBJ2-3|TRBV25-1|.
TGTGCCAGCAGAAAAGCGGGGAGCACAGATACGCAGTATTTT
CASRKAGSTDTQYF
>.|TRBJ2-5|TRBV3-1/TRBV3-2|.
TGTGCCAGCAGCCGATCCAGGACTCTGCCTGTGGAGACCCAGTACTTC
CASSRSRTLPVETQYF
>.|TRBJ2-1|TRBV5-5|.
TGTGCCAGCAGCTCCCGACAGGAGAAGCAGTTCTTC
CASSSRQEKQFF
>TRBD2|TRBJ2-5|TRBV2|.
TGTGCCAGCCGGAGGACTAGCGGGAACTCGGGGGAGACCCAGTACTTC
CASRRTSGNSGETQYF
>TRBD2|TRBJ2-1|TRBV7-2|.
TGTGCCAGCAGCTTAGCGCCTACTAGCGCCGGGAATGAGCAGTTCTTC
CASSLAPTSAGNEQFF
>TRBD1|TRBJ2-7|TRBV2|.
TGTGCCAGCAGTGAAGCGAGGACAGGAAAGTACGAGCAGTACTTC
CASSEARTGKYEQYF
>TRBD2|TRBJ2-6|TRBV19|.
TGTGCCAGTAGGGCGGGGGGCTCTGGGGCCAACGTCCTGACTTTC
CASRAGGSGANVLTF
>.|TRBJ2-1|TRBV5-1|.
TGCGCCAGCAGCTTGGAACGGGGGTGGGGCGATGAGCAGTTCTTC
CASSLERGWGDEQFF
>.|TRBJ1-4|TRBV7-2|.
TGTGCCAGCAGCCCTAGTACTAATGAAAAACTGTTTTTT
CASSPSTNEKLFF
>TRBD1|TRBJ2-7|TRBV4-2|few
TGTGCCAGCAGCCAAGTCCCCGGGACAGGGGGCCACGAGCAGTACTTC
CASSQVPGTGGHEQYF
>TRBD2|TRBJ2-7|TRBV10-3|.
TGTGCCATCAGTGATGAAGAGGCGGGGGAATCCTACGAGCAGTACTTC
CAISDEEAGESYEQYF
>.|TRBJ1-1|TRBV12-3/TRBV12-4|.
TGTGCCAGCCAAGCTCGCTTGAACACTGAAGCTTTCTTT
CASQARLNTEAFF
>.|TRBJ2-5|TRBV11-2|.
TGTGCCAGCAGCGATTACAGGGTTAGCCAAGAGACCCAGTACTTC
CASSDYRVSQETQYF
>TRBD1|TRBJ1-2|TRBV4-2|.
TGTGCCAGCAGCCGCCTGACAGGGGGCAGAGCTAACTATGGCTACACCTTC
CASSRLTGGRANYGYTF
>TRBD2|TRBJ2-3|TRBV7-9|.
TGTGCCAGCAGCCCCAGGAAAACTAGCGGGGGCACAGATACGCAGTATTTT
CASSPRKTSGGTDTQYF
>TRBD2|TRBJ2-7|TRBV7-2|once
TGTGCCAGCAGCTCCTCTAGCGGGAGGGCCTCTGGCGAGCAGTACTTC
CASSSSSGRASGEQYF
>.|TRBJ2-7|TRBV5-6|once
TGTGCCAGCAGCGCCGGGACACGGCTCGGTCGGGGTTGGGAGCAGTACTTC
CASSAGTRLGRGWEQYF
>TRBD1|TRBJ2-1|TRBV11-1|.
TGTGCCAGCAGCTGGATAGACAGGGGTGGACATGAGCAGTTCTTC
CASSWIDRGGHEQFF
>.|TRBJ2-7|TRBV6-1|.
TGTGCCAGCAGTGAAGCAGGGGAGGCGGGCTACGAGCAGTACTTC
CASSEAGEAGYEQYF
>TRBD1|TRBJ1-1|TRBV6-5|.
TGTGCCAGCAGTTATGCAGGGGGCACTGAAGCTTTCTTT
CASSYAGGTEAFF
>TRBD2|TRBJ2-1|TRBV7-2|few
TGTGCCAGCAGTTTAGGGACTAGCGGGGGGGCCGTAGATGAGCAGTTCTTC
CASSLGTSGGAVDEQFF
>.|TRBJ1-5|TRBV10-2|few
TGCGCCAGCAGTGAGCGGGGTCGAAATCAGCCCCAGCATTTT
CASSERGRNQPQHF
>TRBD2|TRBJ2-1|TRBV29-1|.
TGCAGCGTTGCTCTAGCGGGGGGTGGCTCCTACAATGAGCAGTTCTTC
CSVALAGGGSYNEQFF
>.|TRBJ1-5|TRBV28|.
TGTGCCAGCGCTAGATACCGGGACACCCTTGGGAATCAGCCCCAGCATTTT
CASARYRDTLGNQPQHF
>.|TRBJ2-3|TRBV7-2|few
TGTGCCAGCGCCCGACCGGGGACAGATACGCAGTATTTT
CASARPGTDTQYF
>TRBD1|TRBJ1-1|TRBV29-1|.
TGCAGCACTGGACAGGACGAAGCTTTCTTT
CSTGQDEAFF
>TRBD1|TRBJ1-4|TRBV5-1|.
TGCGCCAGCAGCTTTAGGACAGGGGGAGGTGAAAAACTGTTTTTT
CASSFRTGGGEKLFF
>.|TRBJ2-1|TRBV5-1|.
TGCGCCAGCAGCTTGGGACAGGATTACAATGAGCAGTTCTTC
CASSLGQDYNEQFF
>TRBD1|TRBJ2-2|TRBV11-1|.
TGTGCCAGCCAGGGACAGGGCAGCACCGGGGAGCTGTTTTTT
CASQGQGSTGELFF
>.|TRBJ1-2|TRBV18|.
TGTGCCAGCTCACCAGCCCAGGCGGGGCTTTATGGCTACACCTTC
CASSPAQAGLYGYTF
>TRBD2|TRBJ2-1|TRBV20-1|.
TGCAGTGCTGGCGGACTAGAGGCGCAGTTCTTC
CSAGGLEAQFF
>TRBD1|TRBJ2-7|TRBV3-1/TRBV3-2|.
TGTGCCAGCAGTTTCGGACAGGGGGCACCCTACGAGCAGTACTTC
CASSFGQGAPYEQYF
>.|TRBJ2-2|TRBV5-4|.
TGTGCCAGCAGCTTCCAGGGCGTCGGGGAGCTGTTTTTT
CASSFQGVGELFF
>.|TRBJ2-2|TRBV5-1|.
TGCGCCAGCAGCAACACAGGGTCCACCGGGGAGCTGTTTTTT
CASSNTGSTGELFF
>.|TRBJ1-3|TRBV7-8|.
TGTGCCAGCAGCTTGCAGGCTTCTGGTGGAAACACCATATATTTT
CASSLQASGGNTIYF
>TRBD1|TRBJ1-4|TRBV7-6|.
TGTGCCAGCAGCTTAGAAACAGCCGGGACAGAGACTAATGAAAAACTGTTTTTT
CASSLETAGTETNEKLFF
>TRBD2|TRBJ2-7|TRBV7-2|once
TGTGCCAGCAGTGGTAGCGGGGGTCACTCCTACGAGCAGTACTTC
CASSGSGGHSYEQYF
>.|TRBJ2-1|TRBV18|.
TGTGCCAGCTCACCGGGACTGATGAGCTCCTACAATGAGCAGTTCTTC
CASSPGLMSSYNEQFF
>TRBD1|TRBJ2-7|TRBV11-1|.
TGTGCCAGCCGACACTCGGGACAGCTCTACGAGCAGTACTTC
CASRHSGQLYEQYF
>TRBD2|TRBJ2-5|TRBV18|.
TGTGCCAGCTCACCTTTCGCCGGGTGGGGAGGGCCCCAAGAGACCCAGTACTTC
CASSPFAGWGGPQETQYF
>TRBD1|TRBJ1-2|TRBV19|once
TGTGCCAGTAGAAAGACAGGGTTCTCCAACTATGGCTACACCTTC
CASRKTGFSNYGYTF
>.|TRBJ2-1|TRBV6-5|.
TGTGCCAGCACCAAGGTGGGCGAGCAGTTCTTC
CASTKVGEQFF
>.|TRBJ2-2|TRBV7-3|.
TGTGCCAGCAGATCACCAGGGGCGGGTCCGACCGGGGAGCTGTTTTTT
CASRSPGAGPTGELFF
>TRBD1|TRBJ1-2|TRBV5-1|.
TGCGCCAGCAGCCAGGACAGGTACTATGGCTACACCTTC
CASSQDRYYGYTF
>.|TRBJ1-4|TRBV2|.
TGTGCCAGCAGTAAAAGCCGGGATGAAAAACTGTTTTTT
CASSKSRDEKLFF
>.|TRBJ1-1|TRBV4-2|.
TGTGCCAGCAGCCAGGCAGGGTTGGGAGCTTTCTTT
CASSQAGLGAFF
>TRBD2|TRBJ2-7|TRBV5-1|.
TGCGCCAGCAGCCGACTAGCGGGACCTCCCTACGAGCAGTACTTC
CASSRLAGPPYEQYF
>TRBD1|TRBJ1-1|TRBV28|.
TGTGCCAGCAGAACCTCAGGGACAGGAACCACTGAAGCTTTCTTT
CASRTSGTGTTEAFF
>.|TRBJ1-2|TRBV3-1/TRBV3-2|.
TGTGCCAGCAGCCAAGGGCTCACTACTGGAGGCTACACCTTC
CASSQGLTTGGYTF
>TRBD1|TRBJ1-1|TRBV3-1/TRBV3-2|.
TGTGCCAGCAGCCAAGATCATAGTTTGACAGGGTCGGTTGCGAACACTGAAGCTTTCTTT
CASSQDHSLTGSVANTEAFF
>TRBD2|TRBJ2-1|TRBV12-3/TRBV12-4|.
TGTGCCAGCAGTTGGAGCGGGAGGGCAGGGCAGTTCTTC
CASSWSGRAGQFF
>TRBD1|TRBJ2-6|TRBV30|.
TGTGCCTGGAGGCGGGACAGGACCAACTCTGGGGCCAACGTCCTGACTTTC
CAWRRDRTNSGANVLTF
>TRBD1|TRBJ1-1|TRBV3-1/TRBV3-2|.
TGTGCCAGCAGCCGCGTGGCAGGGGGTCGGAACACTGAAGCTTTCTTT
CASSRVAGGRNTEAFF
>TRBD2|TRBJ2-1|TRBV28|.
TGTGCCAGCAGTTTGTTCAGTAGCGGGAGCAATGAGCAGTTCTTC
CASSLFSSGSNEQFF
>.|TRBJ1-1|TRBV27|.
TGTGCCAGCAGTACCCTCTTAAGCCTTGAAGCTTTCTTT
CASSTLLSLEAFF
>TRBD2|TRBJ2-7|TRBV4-2|.
TGTGCCAGCAGCCAAGATTTAGGACTAGGAGCTTACGAGCAGTACTTC
CASSQDLGLGAYEQYF
>TRBD1|TRBJ2-2|TRBV14|.
TGTGCCAGCAGCCAGACAGGGGGCGATTTGACCGGGGAGCTGTTTTTT
CASSQTGGDLTGELFF